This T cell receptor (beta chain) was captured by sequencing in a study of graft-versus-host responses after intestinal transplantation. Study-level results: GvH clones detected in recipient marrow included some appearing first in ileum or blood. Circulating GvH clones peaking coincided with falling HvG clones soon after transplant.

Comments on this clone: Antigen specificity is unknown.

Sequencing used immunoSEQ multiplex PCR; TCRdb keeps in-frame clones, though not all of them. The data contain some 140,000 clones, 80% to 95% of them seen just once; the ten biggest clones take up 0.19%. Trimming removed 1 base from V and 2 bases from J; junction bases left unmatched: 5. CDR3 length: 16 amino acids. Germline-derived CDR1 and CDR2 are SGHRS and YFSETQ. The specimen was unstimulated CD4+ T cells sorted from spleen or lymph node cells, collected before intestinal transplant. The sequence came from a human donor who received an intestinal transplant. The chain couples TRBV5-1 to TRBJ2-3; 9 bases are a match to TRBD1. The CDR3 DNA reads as TGCGCCAGCAGCTTGACAGGGGGCCGAGTCACAGATACGCAGTATTTT. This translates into CASSLTGGRVTDTQYF.